Given below is one T cell receptor (beta chain) in context. Antigen specificity is unknown. The data were obtained in a study of T-cell memory formation after mild COVID-19. In the study overall: Clusters were largely donor specific.

Using constant-segment primers, 5'RACE produced TCR alpha and TCR beta cDNA libraries carrying sample barcodes and UMIs. MiXCR was run by TCRdb on the 5' RACE reads, yielding one entry per CDR3 protein. The table has 350,000 to 500,000 distinct CDR3 sequences, about 19% seen once. The V end lost 1 base, the J end lost 3 bases, and 13 bases lay between the germline ends. From germline, CDR1 is LNHDA and CDR2 SQIVND (reference sequence). The CDR3 contains 15 residues. General study points: Pre-infection memory showed some responding clones, and this suggested that cross-reactive memory joined. CD4+ contracting clones lay mainly in CM and EM, CD8+ ones in EMRA.

The sequencing sample was made of PBMCs or a T cell subset sorted from them (not recorded which). The V and J genes are TRBV19 and TRBJ2-7; D not certain. The receptor was derived from an adult woman who had mild COVID-19 (a few samples of this study predate the infection). Cell type and time point are not known. CDR3 protein: CASSIAGGPYYEQYF. The CDR3, as DNA: TGTGCCAGTAGTATAGCCGGCGGACCGTACTACGAGCAGTACTTC.